This TCR beta chain comes out of a study of blood T cell repertoires in COVID-19. About the study: Collection of acute and convalescent COVID-19 samples took place in the United States, Italy and Spain. In each case, the material was cDNA or gDNA derived from T cells, B-cell-depleted T cells, or PBMCs.

As processed by the authors: Amplification from reference gene primers served as the basis for estimated nucleated cell counts. Assay: immunoSEQ multiplex PCR; the TCRdb copy retains only in-frame clones and omits some. V, J and clone size were drawn from that table, and D and trimming were deduced from the DNA. The data show approximately 92,000 clones, around 72% seen once. The CDR3 is made up of 18 amino acids. V was trimmed by 1 base and J by 2 bases, leaving 19 bases between them. The germline CDR1 and CDR2 sequences are MGHRA and YSYEKL. This clone has at least ten counts. V gene TRBV4-1 combines with J gene TRBJ2-3, with D maybe TRBD2 (7 bases). The sequenced sample was peripheral blood. The source of this sequence is a woman aged 60 to 75 in a cohort sampled during active or convalescent COVID-19. CDR3 nucleotides: TGCGCCAGCAGCCAAGCGCGGGGGCCCACGATTCTCACAGATACGCAGTATTTT. It codes for CASSQARGPTILTDTQYF.